The entry below gives a single T cell receptor (beta chain) sequence along with its context. The sample originates from a study of cytomegalovirus exposure and HLA in healthy donors. Vbeta (60) and Jbeta (13) primers were used in the PCR. The table came from immunoSEQ multiplex PCR; TCRdb's copy has only in-frame clones and leaves some out. The sample carries about 200,000 clones, approximately 11% recorded once. J lost 2 bases, V lost 6 bases, and 3 bases had no gene match. Germline CDR1 and CDR2: MNHEY and SMNVEV (reference sequence). CDR3 length: 13 amino acids. The TCR sequence derives from a man aged 45-65 years in good health and CMV-seropositive. Source material: PBMCs. The V gene is TRBV27, the J gene TRBJ1-1; 7 bases map to TRBD1. This chain's CDR3 is CASRRQGNTEAFF. CDR3 DNA: TGTGCCAGCAGAAGACAGGGCAACACTGAAGCTTTCTTT.